The rows below give T cell receptor beta chains drawn from one sample of a study of T cell responses to AZD1222 COVID-19 vaccine. TCRdb's copy holds only in-frame clones and misses some; the assay was immunoSEQ multiplex PCR. The table lists about 160,000 clones, around 89% of them singletons. Sequencing was performed on peripheral blood, taken 28 days after the second AZD1222 dose. The receptors come from an adult who received the AZD1222 COVID-19 vaccine. Both conserved end residues are part of each CDR3. A D gene is named only where the DNA matches it firmly. Not all rows give a size; the values are once, few, many and, for expanded clones, a class.

.,18,TRBJ2-2,.,TRBV19,CASSSPDLAEPNTGELFF,TGTGCCAGTAGTTCCCCCGATCTAGCAGAACCGAACACCGGGGAGCTGTTTTTT
.,13,TRBJ1-2,.,TRBV14,CASSQGGYNGYTF,TGTGCCAGCAGCCAAGGAGGGTATAATGGCTACACCTTC
.,13,TRBJ1-2,.,TRBV6-5,CASSLSIRAGYTF,TGTGCCAGCAGTCTAAGCATTAGGGCTGGCTACACCTTC
.,16,TRBJ1-1,.,TRBV5-4,CASSLGGTGLNTEAFF,TGTGCCAGCAGCTTAGGTGGCACAGGGTTGAACACTGAAGCTTTCTTT
.,13,TRBJ1-4,.,TRBV30,CAWGQQFNEKLFF,TGTGCCTGGGGACAGCAGTTTAATGAAAAACTGTTTTTT
.,12,TRBJ1-2,.,TRBV7-2,CARGSANYGYTF,TGTGCCCGCGGATCTGCTAACTATGGCTACACCTTC
.,12,TRBJ1-2,.,TRBV19,CASKWGDYGYTF,TGTGCCAGTAAGTGGGGAGACTATGGCTACACCTTC
.,11,TRBJ2-3,.,TRBV7-9,CASSLTDTQYF,TGTGCCAGCAGCTTGACAGATACGCAGTATTTT
.,18,TRBJ1-2,.,TRBV30,CAWRTPPTSKQGNYGYTF,TGTGCCTGGAGAACACCTCCAACCTCCAAACAGGGAAACTATGGCTACACCTTC
.,16,TRBJ2-2,.,TRBV7-9,CASSSVEESNTGELFF,TGTGCCAGCAGCTCAGTCGAAGAATCAAACACCGGGGAGCTGTTTTTT
.,13,TRBJ1-1,.,TRBV30,CAWSVTENTEAFF,TGTGCCTGGAGTGTAACAGAGAACACTGAAGCTTTCTTT
.,15,TRBJ1-1,.,TRBV15,CATSRDYRAPTEAFF,TGTGCCACCAGCAGAGACTACAGGGCCCCCACTGAAGCTTTCTTT
.,17,TRBJ1-1,.,TRBV12-5,CASGLPNPRVRGVEAFF,TGTGCTAGTGGTTTGCCAAATCCAAGGGTTAGGGGGGTTGAAGCTTTCTTT
TRBD1,17,TRBJ2-7,.,TRBV6-2/TRBV6-3,CASSYSLGQGETYEQYF,TGTGCCAGCAGTTACTCCCTCGGACAGGGGGAAACCTACGAGCAGTACTTC
.,12,TRBJ1-6,.,TRBV7-9,CASSGDDSPLHF,TGTGCCAGCAGCGGGGATGATTCACCCCTCCACTTT
.,14,TRBJ1-5,.,TRBV11-2,CASSLEKSNQPQHF,TGTGCCAGCAGCTTAGAGAAGTCCAATCAGCCCCAGCATTTT
TRBD1,13,TRBJ1-6,few,TRBV10-2,CASSWTGNSPLHF,TGCGCCAGCAGTTGGACAGGGAATTCACCCCTCCACTTT
.,14,TRBJ2-3,once,TRBV5-1,CASSLGAGTDTQYF,TGCGCCAGCAGCCTCGGTGCGGGCACAGATACGCAGTATTTT
.,15,TRBJ1-3,.,TRBV7-2,CASSTRVSSGNTIYF,TGTGCCAGCAGCACCAGAGTAAGCTCTGGAAACACCATATATTTT
.,14,TRBJ2-3,once,TRBV6-5,CASSLQRGTDTQYF,TGTGCCAGCAGTCTTCAGCGGGGCACAGATACGCAGTATTTT
.,16,TRBJ2-7,.,TRBV28,CASSLYREGYSYEQYF,TGTGCCAGCAGTTTATACAGGGAGGGGTATTCCTACGAGCAGTACTTC
TRBD1,13,TRBJ2-7,.,TRBV30,CAWSEGQGVEQYF,TGTGCCTGGAGCGAGGGACAGGGAGTCGAGCAGTACTTC
.,14,TRBJ2-3,once,TRBV19,CASSSIDNTDTQYF,TGTGCCAGTAGTTCCATCGACAACACAGATACGCAGTATTTT
.,12,TRBJ1-1,.,TRBV13,CASSRMQSEAFF,TGTGCCAGCAGCCGGATGCAGTCTGAAGCTTTCTTT
.,12,TRBJ2-7,few,TRBV2,CASSARYYEQYF,TGTGCCAGCAGTGCCCGGTACTACGAGCAGTACTTC
.,12,TRBJ1-5,.,TRBV10-2,CASRQGSQPQHF,TGCGCCAGCAGACAGGGATCCCAGCCCCAGCATTTT
.,15,TRBJ2-6,.,TRBV11-2,CASSNRDGGANVLTF,TGTGCCAGCAGCAACCGGGACGGTGGGGCCAACGTCCTGACTTTC
TRBD2,13,TRBJ2-5,.,TRBV30,CAWIPGGDETQYF,TGTGCCTGGATCCCTGGGGGGGATGAGACCCAGTACTTC
.,15,TRBJ2-1,.,TRBV6-5,CASSPTLYYSNEQFF,TGTGCCAGCAGTCCCACATTATACTACAGCAATGAGCAGTTCTTC
TRBD1,15,TRBJ1-1,.,TRBV6-5,CASSYFGTANTEAFF,TGTGCCAGCAGTTACTTCGGGACAGCGAACACTGAAGCTTTCTTT
.,14,TRBJ1-6,.,TRBV7-2,CASSLNPSNSPLHF,TGTGCCAGCAGCTTAAACCCCAGCAATTCACCCCTCCACTTT
.,14,TRBJ1-1,once,TRBV7-8,CASSFDRANTEAFF,TGTGCCAGCAGCTTTGACAGAGCCAACACTGAAGCTTTCTTT
.,14,TRBJ1-3,once,TRBV4-3,CASSQDVIGNTIYF,TGCGCCAGCAGCCAAGACGTTATTGGAAACACCATATATTTT
.,18,TRBJ2-5,.,TRBV12-5,CASGLITGDSARQETQYF,TGTGCTAGTGGTTTGATAACGGGGGACTCTGCCCGCCAAGAGACCCAGTACTTC
TRBD2,18,TRBJ2-4,.,TRBV3-1/TRBV3-2,CASSLGLAGQSAKNIQYF,TGTGCCAGCAGTCTCGGACTAGCGGGGCAGTCAGCCAAAAACATTCAGTACTTC
.,10,TRBJ2-5,.,TRBV20-1,CSARKETQYF,TGCAGTGCTAGAAAGGAGACCCAGTACTTC
TRBD1,12,TRBJ2-3,.,TRBV3-1/TRBV3-2,CATEGAGDTQYF,TGTGCCACCGAGGGGGCCGGTGATACGCAGTATTTT
.,14,TRBJ1-2,.,TRBV27,CASSSPHLNYGYTF,TGTGCCAGCAGTTCCCCACACCTTAACTATGGCTACACCTTC
.,17,TRBJ1-6,once,TRBV7-2,CASSFPGGSSYNSPLHF,TGTGCCAGCAGCTTCCCCGGCGGCAGCTCCTATAATTCACCCCTCCACTTT
.,15,TRBJ1-4,.,TRBV6-1,CASSEGGSTNEKLFF,TGTGCCAGCAGTGAAGGGGGGTCAACTAATGAAAAACTGTTTTTT
.,12,TRBJ2-2,.,TRBV7-9,CASSLAAGELFF,TGTGCCAGCAGCTTAGCAGCCGGGGAGCTGTTTTTT
TRBD2,14,TRBJ2-7,.,TRBV19,CASSTPAGTYEQYF,TGTGCCAGTAGTACTCCAGCGGGGACCTACGAGCAGTACTTC
.,14,TRBJ1-4,.,TRBV25-1,CASSDPGLGEKLFF,TGTGCCAGCAGTGACCCGGGCCTAGGGGAAAAACTGTTTTTT
.,13,TRBJ1-1,.,TRBV18,CASSSQANTEAFF,TGTGCCAGCTCATCACAGGCGAACACTGAAGCTTTCTTT
TRBD1,16,TRBJ1-3,.,TRBV14,CASSQDAGTGRNTIYF,TGTGCCAGCAGCCAGGATGCCGGGACAGGGAGAAACACCATATATTTT
.,14,TRBJ1-2,.,TRBV6-5,CASSLGLVGYGYTF,TGTGCCAGCAGCCTCGGTCTGGTGGGTTATGGCTACACCTTC
.,14,TRBJ2-7,few,TRBV5-4,CASSFGVNRREQYF,TGTGCCAGCAGCTTCGGCGTGAATAGGCGCGAGCAGTACTTC
.,15,TRBJ1-5,.,TRBV10-3,CAISESITGYQPQHF,TGTGCCATCAGTGAATCTATCACAGGTTATCAGCCCCAGCATTTT
TRBD1,15,TRBJ1-2,.,TRBV5-6,CASRSRSGTVYGYTF,TGTGCCAGCAGATCGAGATCCGGGACAGTCTATGGCTACACCTTC
TRBD1,15,TRBJ2-1,.,TRBV5-1,CASSLLGQVGNEQFF,TGCGCCAGCAGCCTCCTTGGACAGGTGGGGAATGAGCAGTTCTTC